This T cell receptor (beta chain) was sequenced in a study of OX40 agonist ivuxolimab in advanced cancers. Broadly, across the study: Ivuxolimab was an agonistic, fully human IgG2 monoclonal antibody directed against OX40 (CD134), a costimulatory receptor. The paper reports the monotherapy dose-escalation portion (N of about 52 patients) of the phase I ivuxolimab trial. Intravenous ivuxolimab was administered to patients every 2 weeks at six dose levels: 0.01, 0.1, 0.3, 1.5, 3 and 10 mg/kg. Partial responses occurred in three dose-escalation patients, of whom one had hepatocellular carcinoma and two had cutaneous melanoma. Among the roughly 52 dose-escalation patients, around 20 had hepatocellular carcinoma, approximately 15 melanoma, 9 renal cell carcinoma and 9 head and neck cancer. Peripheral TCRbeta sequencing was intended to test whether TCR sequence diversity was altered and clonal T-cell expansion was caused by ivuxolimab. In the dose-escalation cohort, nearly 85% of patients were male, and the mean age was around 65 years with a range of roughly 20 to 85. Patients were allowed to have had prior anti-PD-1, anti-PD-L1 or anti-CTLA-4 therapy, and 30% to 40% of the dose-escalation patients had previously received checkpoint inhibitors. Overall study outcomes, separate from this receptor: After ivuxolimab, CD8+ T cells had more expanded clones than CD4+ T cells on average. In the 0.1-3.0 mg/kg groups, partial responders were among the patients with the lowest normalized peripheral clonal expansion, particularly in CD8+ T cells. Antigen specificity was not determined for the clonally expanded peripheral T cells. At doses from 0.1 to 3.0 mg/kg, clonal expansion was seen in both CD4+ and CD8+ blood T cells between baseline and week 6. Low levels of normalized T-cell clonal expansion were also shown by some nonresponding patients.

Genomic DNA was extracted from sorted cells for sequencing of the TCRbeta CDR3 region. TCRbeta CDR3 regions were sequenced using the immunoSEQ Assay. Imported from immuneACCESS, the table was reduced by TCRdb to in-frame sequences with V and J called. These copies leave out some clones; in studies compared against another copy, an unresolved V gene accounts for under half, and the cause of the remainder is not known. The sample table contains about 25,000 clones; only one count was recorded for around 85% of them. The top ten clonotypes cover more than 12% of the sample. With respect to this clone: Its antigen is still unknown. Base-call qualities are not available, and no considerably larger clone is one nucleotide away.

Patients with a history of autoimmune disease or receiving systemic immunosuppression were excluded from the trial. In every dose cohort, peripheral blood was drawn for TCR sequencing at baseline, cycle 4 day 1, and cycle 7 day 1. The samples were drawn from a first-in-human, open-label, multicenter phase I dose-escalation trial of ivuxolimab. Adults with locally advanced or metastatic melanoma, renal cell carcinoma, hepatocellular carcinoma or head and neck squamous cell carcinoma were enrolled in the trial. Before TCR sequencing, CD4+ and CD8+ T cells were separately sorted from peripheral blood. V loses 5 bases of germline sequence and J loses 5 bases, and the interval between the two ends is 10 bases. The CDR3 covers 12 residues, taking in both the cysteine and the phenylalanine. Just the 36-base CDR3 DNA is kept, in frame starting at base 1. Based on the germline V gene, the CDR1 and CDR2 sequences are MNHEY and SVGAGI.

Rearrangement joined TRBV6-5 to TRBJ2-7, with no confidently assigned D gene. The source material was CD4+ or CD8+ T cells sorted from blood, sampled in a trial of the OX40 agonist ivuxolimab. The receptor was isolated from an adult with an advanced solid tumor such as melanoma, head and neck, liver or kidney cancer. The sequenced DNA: TGTGCCAGCAGTCAGCGACGGAACGAGCAGTACTTC. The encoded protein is CASSQRRNEQYF.